The 20 T cell receptor beta chains presented below share a single source sample, sequenced in a study of T cells in Graves' hyperthyroidism and ophthalmopathy. Amplification of TCR beta CDR3 regions used RNA as the template. A set of HTBI primers served as the primers for a first-round RT-PCR of the TCR CDR3. Using its own MiXCR run on the multiplex PCR reads, TCRdb lists one record per CDR3 protein. The table lists roughly 500,000 distinct CDR3 sequences, 40% to 55% of them singletons. Input material: peripheral blood or thyroid tissue (not recorded which). These receptors all come from an adult woman with Graves' disease, either hyperthyroidism or ophthalmopathy (not recorded which).

This clonotype was found many times. The J gene is TRBJ1-5, the V gene TRBV7-6; a weak D match, TRBD1 (6 bases). Trimming removed 7 bases at V and 2 bases at J, with 21 bases between. The CDR3 sequence is 17 residues long. Germline V gene lookup returns CDR1 SGHVS and CDR2 FNYEAQ. The CDR3 protein is CASTPNRAGFGNQPQHF. In DNA form, the CDR3 reads TGTGCCAGCACTCCTAACAGGGCAGGTTTCGGCAATCAGCCCCAGCATTTT. The entire variable domain, with the rest obtained from reference TRBV7-6 and TRBJ1-5, is as follows: GAGVSQSPRYKVTKRGQDVALRCDPISGHVSLYWYRQALGQGPEFLTYFNYEAQQDKSGLPNDRFSAERPEGSISTLTIQRTEQRDSAMYRCASTPNRAGFGNQPQHFGDGTRLSIL.

The gene calls are TRBV7-8 and TRBJ2-7; D is possibly TRBD2 (5 bases). The ends were cut back, 3 bases at V and 3 bases at J, with 12 bases in the middle. Per germline, CDR1 SGHVS and CDR2 FQNEAQ. The CDR3 runs 14 residues. CDR3 region: CASSLRVYSYEQYF. For the CDR3, the DNA is TGTGCCAGCAGCTTGAGGGTCTACAGCTACGAGCAGTACTTC. Based on the CDR3 plus reference TRBV7-8 and TRBJ2-7, the full variable domain is GAGVSQSPRYKVAKRGQDVALRCDPISGHVSLFWYQQALGQGPEFLTYFQNEAQLDKSGLPSDRFFAERPEGSVSTLKIQRTQQEDSAVYLCASSLRVYSYEQYFGPGTRLTVT.

The chain combines TRBV20-1 with TRBJ1-3, with D unclear. The CDR3 length is 13 residues. With 0 bases removed from V and 4 bases from J, the gap between germline ends came to 7 bases. Germline V gene sequence: CDR1 DFQATT, CDR2 SNEGSKA (reference sequence). CDR3 DNA: TGCAGTGCTAGAGATTACGTGGGAAACACCATATATTTT. Residues: CSARDYVGNTIYF.

This clonotype was recorded only once. The chain recombines TRBV6-1 with TRBJ1-2; D unclear. The CDR3 length is 12 residues. Per the germline V gene, CDR1 is MNHNS and CDR2 is SASEGT. V gave up 8 bases and J gave up 9 bases, with 16 bases separating them. CDR3 nucleotide sequence: TGTGCCAGCTCTTTTGACCGGGAGCGCTACACCTTC. It encodes CASSFDRERYTF.

The V call is TRBV29-1, the J call TRBJ2-3; 11 nucleotides agree with TRBD2. Germline values: CDR1 SQVTM, CDR2 ANQGSEA. The CDR3 totals 14 residues. The ends lost 7 bases at V and 2 bases at J; junction bases unmatched: 5. The CDR3 nucleotides read TGCAGCGGTAGCGGGAGGGCCTTCACAGATACGCAGTATTTT. This encodes CSGSGRAFTDTQYF.

The CDR3 spells CASSSKTGTGVYEQYF. CDR3 DNA: TGTGCCAGCAGTTCAAAGACCGGGACAGGGGTTTACGAGCAGTACTTC. This chain joins TRBV7-9 and TRBJ2-7, with 10 bases lining up with TRBD1. The CDR3 sequence is 16 residues long. CDR1 and CDR2 from the germline V gene are SEHNR and FQNEAQ (reference sequence). V dropped 6 bases and J dropped 4; count of bases not matched to a gene: 12. The full variable domain, with the rest looked up from reference TRBV7-9 and TRBJ2-7, is DTGVSQNPRHKITKRGQNVTFRCDPISEHNRLYWYRQTLGQGPEFLTYFQNEAQLEKSRLLSDRFSAERPKGSFSTLEIQRTEQGDSAMYLCASSSKTGTGVYEQYFGPGTRLTVT.

This chain connects TRBV29-1 to TRBJ2-7; D assignment may be TRBD1 or TRBD2 (5 bases each). This CDR3 contains 13 residues. Germline values: CDR1 SQVTM, CDR2 ANQGSEA. Trimming left V 4 bases short and J 2 bases short, with 12 bases between. The CDR3: CSVGQGVTYEQYF. In DNA, the CDR3 is TGCAGCGTTGGGCAGGGAGTTACCTACGAGCAGTACTTC.

Turning to this clonotype: Mismatch with germline at one junction end may stem from a read error. The chain uses TRBV6-1 and TRBJ1-1; D is perhaps TRBD1 (6 bases). This CDR3 region has 15 residues. The germline V gene encodes CDR1 MNHNS and CDR2 SASEGT. The CDR3 nucleotides are TGTGCCGGCAGTGAATCTCCAGGGGTTGGGACTGAAGCTTTCTTT. Translation: CAGSESPGVGTEAFF.

This clonotype was detected a few times. The chain employs TRBV28 and TRBJ1-2; D ambiguous. The CDR3 consists of 12 residues. Trimming left V 1 base short and J 4 bases short, with 4 bases between. Germline CDR1 is MDHEN and CDR2 is SYDVKM. The CDR3 region is CASSLSTYGYTF. CDR3 DNA sequence: TGTGCCAGCAGTTTATCCACCTATGGCTACACCTTC.

The chain has TRBV7-9 and TRBJ1-1; tentative D call: TRBD1 (6 bases). Trimming took 10 bases from V and 4 from J, leaving 19 bases between them. This CDR3 has 14 residues. Germline V CDR1 and CDR2: SEHNR, FQNEAQ (reference sequence). Written as DNA, the CDR3 is TGTGCCATCAGTAACAGGGAGGGCGGCACTGAAGCTTTCTTT. It codes for CAISNREGGTEAFF. Drawing the rest from reference TRBV7-9 and TRBJ1-1, the complete variable domain is DTGVSQNPRHKITKRGQNVTFRCDPISEHNRLYWYRQTLGQGPEFLTYFQNEAQLEKSRLLSDRFSAERPKGSFSTLEIQRTEQGDSAMYLCAISNREGGTEAFFGQGTRLTVV.

This clonotype was seen at least ten times. CDR3 nucleotides: TGTGCCAGTAGTAGCTGGGGGGCCCAAGAGACCCAGTACTTC. Translated: CASSSWGAQETQYF. This chain connects TRBV19 to TRBJ2-5; possibly TRBD1 or TRBD2 for D (6 bases each). The length of the CDR3 is 14 residues. From germline, CDR1 is LNHDA and CDR2 SQIVND (reference sequence). V dropped 4 bases and J dropped 1 base, with 10 bases sitting between them.

J is TRBJ2-7 and V is TRBV20-1; a possible D gene is TRBD1 (6 bases). The CDR3 sequence is 15 residues long. Germline CDR1 reads DFQATT; CDR2 reads SNEGSKA (reference sequence). Trimming removed 3 bases at V and 3 bases at J, with 18 bases between. CDR3 nucleotides: TGCAGTGCTAGGGACCCAGGGGAGTCCCTCTACGAGCAGTACTTC. Translated, it gives CSARDPGESLYEQYF.

The chain uses TRBV6-4 and TRBJ2-7; D gene ambiguous. The germline CDR1 and CDR2 sequences are MRHNA and SNTAGT. With 2 bases removed from V and 3 bases from J, the gap between germline ends came to 8 bases. CDR3 length equals 13 residues. This CDR3 is CASSDRYYYEQYF. The CDR3 DNA sequence: TGTGCCAGCAGTGACAGGTACTACTACGAGCAGTACTTC.

This clonotype showed up just a few times. The rearrangement uses TRBV29-1 and TRBJ1-2, with D maybe TRBD1 (6 bases). The V end was cut by 8 bases, the J end by 8 bases, with 15 bases between. The CDR3 is 11 residues long. Per the germline V gene, CDR1 is SQVTM and CDR2 is ANQGSEA. CDR3 bases: TGCAGCATCAAGGACAGCTACGGCTACACCTTC. It specifies CSIKDSYGYTF.

This clonotype was seen only once. V usage is TRBV15 and J usage is TRBJ1-2, with 7 bases fitting TRBD1. V trimming: 4 bases; J trimming: 4 bases; junction bases outside the gene matches: 6. CDR1 and CDR2 from the germline V gene are LNHNV and YYDKDF (reference sequence). There are 14 residues in the CDR3. The DNA for the CDR3 is TGTGCCACCAGCATAGGGGGCAGGATCTATGGCTACACCTTC. Its translation is CATSIGGRIYGYTF.

Only one count was recorded for this clonotype. This rearrangement joins TRBV12-3 or TRBV12-4 to TRBJ2-7, with D unclear. Between the trimmed V and J ends, which lost 6 bases and 1 base, there was a span of 13 bases. The length of the CDR3 is 14 residues. The DNA for the CDR3 is TGTGCCAGCAGCCACGACGGCCTTTCCTACGAGCAGTACTTC. This sequence encodes CASSHDGLSYEQYF.

Regarding this clonotype: Since no conserved phenylalanine or tryptophan closes the CDR3, a read error is the likely cause. It is unclear where the CDR3 begins or ends on the DNA, so no DNA is shown, and the CDR3 is as TCRdb lists it. The CDR3 spells CASSRQGGQSY. The J gene is TRBJ2-5, the V gene TRBV7-9; no DNA check was done on the table's D call, TRBD1. CDR1 and CDR2 (germline): SEHNR, FQNEAQ (reference sequence). The CDR3 is 11 residues long, counting both termini.

V is TRBV7-2 and J is TRBJ1-6; a possible D gene is TRBD1 (5 bases). Germline V gene lookup returns CDR1 SGHTA and CDR2 FQGNSA. This CDR3 is 16 amino acids long. V gave up 0 bases and J gave up 7 bases, with 13 bases separating them. DNA for the CDR3: TGTGCCAGCAGCTTAGCAGGGGCGGATACGAATTCACCCCTCCACTTT. It codes for CASSLAGADTNSPLHF.

The V call is TRBV10-3, the J call TRBJ1-5; maybe TRBD1 (5 bases). CDR1 and CDR2 from the germline V gene are ENHRY and SYGVKD. V was shortened by 3 bases and J by 4 bases, with 10 bases between the two germline ends. The length of the CDR3 is 14 residues. The DNA of the CDR3 is TGTGCCATCAGTGACACAGGTGAGAATCAGCCCCAGCATTTT. Protein product: CAISDTGENQPQHF.

This clonotype was detected many times. The rearrangement uses TRBV10-3 and TRBJ2-7; D is possibly TRBD2 (6 bases). This CDR3 is 13 amino acids long. Trimming shortened V by 7 bases and J by 3 bases, and 13 bases separated the two germline ends. CDR1 is ENHRY, CDR2 SYGVKD, per germline. The CDR3 spells CAITSGSSYEQYF. For the CDR3, the DNA is TGTGCCATCACGAGCGGGTCTAGCTACGAGCAGTACTTC.